The 11 T cell receptor beta chains presented below share a single source sample, sequenced in a study of T-cell reconstitution after alpha-beta-depleted transplantation in children. Preparation of the TCRbeta library involved a method that used unique molecular identifiers. TCRdb called the PCR reads again in MiXCR, with one record for every CDR3 protein. The sample has a few hundred thousand distinct CDR3 sequences; 20% to 30% are singletons. Source: PBMCs, mostly from graft donor cells, taken 360 days after TCRalphabeta/CD19-depleted stem cell transplant. Receptor source: a female patient aged 2-9 years who had a stem cell transplant for congenital amegakaryocytic thrombocytopenia, so the T cells may come from the graft donor.

The J gene is TRBJ2-4, the V gene TRBV4-1; no clear D. The ends were cut back, 1 base at V and 4 bases at J, with 11 bases in the middle. This CDR3 contains 15 residues. Germline assignment: CDR1 MGHRA and CDR2 YSYEKL. The CDR3 bases are TGCGCCAGCAGCCAAGGGTTCCGGGCGAAAAACATTCAGTACTTC. This gives the protein CASSQGFRAKNIQYF.

V is TRBV29-1 and J is TRBJ2-5, with a possible D match to TRBD2 (6 bases). Looked up from germline, CDR1 is SQVTM and CDR2 is ANQGSEA. The CDR3 extends over 17 amino acids. The V and J ends lost 0 bases and 2 bases respectively, with 19 bases between them. CDR3 nucleotide sequence: TGCAGCGTTGAAGAGTGGGCTAGCGCTGTCCCACAAGAGACCCAGTACTTC. Its protein product is CSVEEWASAVPQETQYF.

Regarding this clonotype: One end of the junction does not line up with germline, which may come from a read error. CDR3 sequence reads: CASSLNSGQGMVF. The CDR3 DNA sequence: TGTGCCAGCAGCTTGAATTCGGGACAGGGCATGGTCTTC. The V gene is TRBV7-9, the J gene TRBJ2-1, with 9 nucleotides matching TRBD1. CDR1 SEHNR and CDR2 FQNEAQ come from the germline V gene (reference sequence). The CDR3 length is 13 residues. The full variable domain, its missing parts supplied by reference TRBV7-9 and TRBJ2-1, is DTGVSQNPRHKITKRGQNVTFRCDPISEHNRLYWYRQTLGQGPEFLTYFQNEAQLEKSRLLSDRFSAERPKGSFSTLEIQRTEQGDSAMYLCASSLNSGQGMVFGPGTRLTVL.

This chain joins TRBV20-1 and TRBJ1-1, with 7 bases aligning to TRBD1. The germline gives CDR1 DFQATT, CDR2 SNEGSKA (reference sequence). The CDR3 is 14 amino acids. Trimming removed 5 bases from V and 0 bases from J; junction bases left unmatched: 6. In DNA form, the CDR3 reads TGCAGTGCTCAAAGGGACAGCATGAACACTGAAGCTTTCTTT. Translated: CSAQRDSMNTEAFF.

This clonotype was seen more than once but under ten times. This chain links TRBV4-1 with TRBJ2-7; D not resolved. CDR3 length equals 16 residues. Trimming shortened V by 1 base and J by 0 bases, and 13 bases separated the two germline ends. Germline CDR1 and CDR2: MGHRA and YSYEKL. DNA of the CDR3: TGCGCCAGCAGCCAAGTCGGACCCCGGAGCTCCTACGAGCAGTACTTC. Translating gives CASSQVGPRSSYEQYF.

This chain uses TRBV3-1 with TRBJ1-4, with TRBD1 matching 7 bases. The V gene end was trimmed by 1 base and the J gene end by 2 bases; junction bases not matched to a gene: 4. The CDR3 covers 16 residues. Germline V gene sequence: CDR1 LGHDT, CDR2 YNNKEL (reference sequence). This chain's CDR3 is CASSQARQGTNEKLFF. In DNA, the CDR3 is TGTGCCAGCAGCCAAGCCCGACAGGGTACTAATGAAAAACTGTTTTTT.

The chain couples TRBV20-1 to TRBJ2-5; 11 bases align to TRBD2. The CDR3 has 15 amino acids. CDR1 and CDR2 from the germline V gene are DFQATT and SNEGSKA (reference sequence). Trimming at V came to 6 bases and at J to 1 base, leaving 7 bases not matched to a gene. The CDR3: CSAVTGTSGQETQYF. DNA for the CDR3: TGCAGTGCCGTCACCGGGACTAGCGGCCAAGAGACCCAGTACTTC.

This chain links TRBV9 with TRBJ2-1; a possible D gene is TRBD1 (5 bases). The CDR3 is 12 residues long. Per germline, CDR1 SGDLS and CDR2 YYNGEE. V gave up 3 bases and J gave up 14 bases, with 15 bases separating them. CDR3 loop: CASSGPREAKFF. The CDR3 DNA reads as TGTGCCAGCAGCGGGCCCAGGGAAGCCAAGTTCTTC.

The V call is TRBV11-2, the J call TRBJ2-7; either TRBD1 or TRBD2 may supply D (5 bases each). Trimming cost V 3 bases and J 4 bases, with 13 bases left between them. The V gene's germline CDR1 is SGHAT and CDR2 FQNNGV. CDR3 length: 14 amino acids. CDR3 amino acids: CASSLGRTRYEQYF. The DNA of the CDR3 is TGTGCCAGCAGCTTGGGACGGACTCGATACGAGCAGTACTTC. Supplemented by reference TRBV11-2 and TRBJ2-7, the full variable domain reads EAGVAQSPRYKIIEKRQSVAFWCNPISGHATLYWYQQILGQGPKLLIQFQNNGVVDDSQLPKDRFSAERLKGVDSTLKIQPAKLEDSAVYLCASSLGRTRYEQYFGPGTRLTVT.

The chain is built from TRBV4-3 and TRBJ2-7; D is unresolved. The CDR3 totals 14 residues. The V end lost 0 bases, the J end lost 1 base, and 7 bases lay between the germline ends. Per germline, CDR1 LGHNA and CDR2 YSLEER. The CDR3 nucleotides read TGCGCCAGCAGCCAAGATTTCGGATCCTACGAGCAGTACTTC. It yields the protein CASSQDFGSYEQYF.

This clonotype was observed a few times. V is TRBV2 and J is TRBJ1-1, with D uncertain. The V gene lost 6 bases and the J gene lost 6 bases, with 11 bases spanning the gap. The CDR3 extends over 12 amino acids. Germline-derived CDR1 and CDR2 are SNHLY and FYNNEI. CDR3 residues: CASRDLRAEAFF. The CDR3, as DNA: TGTGCCAGCAGAGACCTTAGGGCTGAAGCTTTCTTT.